The rows below give T cell receptor beta chains drawn from one sample of a study of blood T cells in healthy people across ages. Each CDR3 protein gets one entry after TCRdb re-called the 5' RACE reads with MiXCR. The data hold 550,000 to 800,000 distinct CDR3 sequences, with roughly 21% observed a single time. The sequenced sample consisted of blood. The receptors originated from a man in his sixties or seventies in good health. The CDR3 runs from the conserved cysteine through the conserved F or W. D genes are given only for firm matches. Some rows mark clone size as missing; the rest say once, few, many or name a class of expanded clone.

V gene	J gene	clone size	D gene	CDR3 DNA	CDR3 protein
TRBV5-1	TRBJ1-1	.	.	TGCGCCAGCAGCTTGTTTAGCAGGGGGAACACTGAAGCTTTCTTT	CASSLFSRGNTEAFF
TRBV12-3/TRBV12-4	TRBJ2-2	few	TRBD1	TGTGCCAGCAGTCCCCAGACAGGGGGCGGTACCGGGGAGCTGTTTTTT	CASSPQTGGGTGELFF
TRBV27	TRBJ2-2	.	TRBD1	TGTGCCAGCAGCAGGGATCGGACAGGGGGGACCACCGGGGAGCTGTTTTTT	CASSRDRTGGTTGELFF
TRBV6-6	TRBJ2-7	.	.	TGTGCCAGCAGGGCCCCGGACACTACCTACGAGCAGTACTTC	CASRAPDTTYEQYF
TRBV14	TRBJ2-1	few	.	TGTGCCAGCAGCCACCTGGGAGGTTCCTCCTACAATGAGCAGTTCTTC	CASSHLGGSSYNEQFF
TRBV4-1	TRBJ2-5	few	.	TGCGCCAGCAGCCAAGATGGGAATAAAAAGGCCCAGTACTTC	CASSQDGNKKAQYF
TRBV5-1	TRBJ2-2	.	TRBD1	TGCGCCAGCAGCCCAGGGACAGGGGCAAACACCGGGGAGCTGTTTTTT	CASSPGTGANTGELFF
TRBV7-2	TRBJ2-3	few	.	TGTGCCAGCCCCCATGAGGGTTGGAGGCACACAGATACGCAGTATTTT	CASPHEGWRHTDTQYF
TRBV19	TRBJ2-7	few	.	TGTGCCAGTAGTACGGGGCTCGATTCGAGCGAGCAGTACTTC	CASSTGLDSSEQYF
TRBV6-5	TRBJ2-1	few	.	TGTGCCAGCAGTTTCGAGCGGGTGGGGGCCAATGAGCAGTTCTTC	CASSFERVGANEQFF
TRBV7-9	TRBJ1-2	few	.	TGTGCCAGCAGTCGACTCGATGGCTACACCTTC	CASSRLDGYTF
TRBV20-1	TRBJ2-7	many	.	TGCAGTGCTAGAGAGGAGGAGGGTCGGCGCGAGCAGTACTTC	CSAREEEGRREQYF
TRBV2	TRBJ2-7	few	TRBD2	TGTGCCAGCAGTGATGAGACTAGCGGGAGCTCCTACGAGCAGTACTTC	CASSDETSGSSYEQYF
TRBV27	TRBJ2-2	few	TRBD1	TGTGCCAGCAGTCCAGGGGGCGCGGGCACCGGGGAGCTGTTTTTT	CASSPGGAGTGELFF
TRBV15	TRBJ2-2	few	TRBD2	TGTGCCACCAGCAGAGGGACTAGCGGGAGTGACACCGGGGAGCTGTTTTTT	CATSRGTSGSDTGELFF
TRBV20-1	TRBJ1-3	.	.	TGCAGTGCCTGGGGGCAGGGGCGCGGAAACACCATATATTTT	CSAWGQGRGNTIYF
TRBV5-5	TRBJ2-7	few	.	TGTGCCAGCAGCCCCGAGCTAGCAGTTTTCTACGAGCAGTACTTC	CASSPELAVFYEQYF
TRBV29-1	TRBJ2-1	.	.	TGCAGCGTTGAATCTCGGAGGGGGTACAATGAGCAGTTCTTC	CSVESRRGYNEQFF
TRBV28	TRBJ2-2	.	.	TGTGCCAGCACCCTGACAGGACTACCGAACACCGGGGAGCTGTTTTTT	CASTLTGLPNTGELFF
TRBV4-1	TRBJ2-1	many	TRBD1	TGCGCCAGCAGCCAACACGGACAGGGTCTGAATGAGCAGTTCTTC	CASSQHGQGLNEQFF
TRBV12-3/TRBV12-4	TRBJ2-3	many	TRBD1	TGTGCCAGCACTCTAGGGGACAGGGTGGCAGATACGCAGTATTTT	CASTLGDRVADTQYF
TRBV5-1	TRBJ2-7	.	.	TGCGCCAGCAGCTCGACAGAGTCCGACGAGCAGTACTTC	CASSSTESDEQYF
TRBV15	TRBJ2-5	few	.	TGTGCCACCAGCAGGCCACCCCAGGAGACCCAGTACTTC	CATSRPPQETQYF
TRBV6-5	TRBJ1-2	.	.	TGTGCCAGCAGTTGGGACGGTGGGAATGGCTACACCTTC	CASSWDGGNGYTF
TRBV15	TRBJ1-3	.	.	TGTGCCACCAGCAGAGAGGGGGGGACGGTCCGAAACACCATATATTTT	CATSREGGTVRNTIYF
TRBV27	TRBJ1-1	.	TRBD1	TGTGCCAGCAGGCAGGGGGGGGTTACTGAAGCTTTCTTT	CASRQGGVTEAFF
TRBV18	TRBJ2-5	few	TRBD1	TGTGCCAGCTCACCACCGAGAGGACAGGGGGCGATGACCCAGTACTTC	CASSPPRGQGAMTQYF
TRBV27	TRBJ2-3	many	TRBD2	TGTGCCAGCAGTTCATTACTAGCGGCCAATACGCAGTATTTT	CASSSLLAANTQYF
TRBV25-1	TRBJ1-4	few	TRBD1	TGTGCCAGCAGGGGACAGGGCTGGAATGAAAAACTGTTTTTT	CASRGQGWNEKLFF
TRBV11-2	TRBJ2-1	.	.	TGTGCCAGCAGCCCGACGGGAACTGATCGGGGCAATGAGCAGTTCTTC	CASSPTGTDRGNEQFF
TRBV28	TRBJ1-2	.	TRBD1	TGTGCCAGCAGTTTACTGAGGGGGCGCGCTAACTATGGCTACACCTTC	CASSLLRGRANYGYTF
TRBV7-9	TRBJ1-6	.	.	TGTGCCAGCAGCTTAGATTGGGGGCAGGACCCCAGGACGAGGTCACCCCTCCACTTT	CASSLDWGQDPRTRSPLHF
TRBV5-6	TRBJ2-4	.	.	TGTGCCAGCAGCTATTGGGGGGCAGGGAAAAACATTCAGTACTTC	CASSYWGAGKNIQYF
TRBV21-1	TRBJ2-4	.	.	TGTGCCAGCAGTCCAGGCCACCACCTAGCCAAAAACATTCAGTACTTC	CASSPGHHLAKNIQYF